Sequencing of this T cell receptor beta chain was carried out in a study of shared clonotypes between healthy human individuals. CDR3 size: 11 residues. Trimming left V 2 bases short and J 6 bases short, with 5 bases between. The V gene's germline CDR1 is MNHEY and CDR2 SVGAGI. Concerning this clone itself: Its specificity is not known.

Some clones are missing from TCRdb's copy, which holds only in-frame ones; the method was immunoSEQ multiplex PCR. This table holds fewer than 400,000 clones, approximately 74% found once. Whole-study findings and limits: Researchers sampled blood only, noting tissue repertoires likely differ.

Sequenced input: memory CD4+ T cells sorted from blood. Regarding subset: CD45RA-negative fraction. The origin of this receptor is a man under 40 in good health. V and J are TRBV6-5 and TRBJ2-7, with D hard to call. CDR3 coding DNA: TGTGCCAGCAGTTACCAAGGCGAGCAGTACTTC. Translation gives CASSYQGEQYF.